The 25 T cell receptor beta chains listed next were all sequenced from one sample in a study of regulatory T cells in long-lasting Graves disease. iRepertoire HTBI primers and Arm-PCR of CDR3 regions built TCR beta libraries. TCRdb ran MiXCR on the multiplex PCR reads and lists one entry per CDR3 protein. There are more than 400,000 distinct CDR3 sequences in the sample; around 15% occur only once, and roughly 10% lies in the top ten. Documented time point: newly diagnosed GD, antithyroid drugs for less than 3 months. The TCR library was prepared using RNA isolated from PBMCs. These data were likewise used in another study, on T cells in Graves' hyperthyroidism and ophthalmopathy.

The specimen was peripheral blood mononuclear cells (PBMCs), collected at new diagnosis, from a patient treated with antithyroid drugs. These receptors all stem from a woman aged 25 to 39 with Graves disease.

CDR3 amino acids: CASSAGISRSTNEKLFF. Here the CDR3 DNA reads TGCGCCAGCAGCGCAGGGATTTCCAGGTCAACTAATGAAAAACTGTTTTTT. V usage is TRBV4-1 and J usage is TRBJ1-4; D is perhaps TRBD1 (5 bases). CDR1 MGHRA and CDR2 YSYEKL come from the germline V gene. V was clipped by 5 bases and J by 0 bases, with 16 bases between them. The CDR3 is 17 residues long.

The rearrangement joins TRBV2 to TRBJ2-3; D is perhaps TRBD1 (6 bases). Germline V CDR1 and CDR2: SNHLY, FYNNEI. CDR3 length equals 15 residues. Trimming took 5 bases from V and 3 from J, leaving 15 bases between them. CDR3 DNA sequence: TGTGCCAGCAGTAAGCAGGGGATGGGGACAGATACGCAGTATTTT. It specifies CASSKQGMGTDTQYF.

V gene TRBV5-6 combines with J gene TRBJ1-4, with D tentatively TRBD1 (5 bases). Trimming left V 8 bases short and J 3 bases short, with 11 bases between. The V gene's germline CDR1 is SGHDT and CDR2 YYEEEE. The CDR3 contains 13 residues. The CDR3 loop is CASRRGANEKLFF. The CDR3 DNA follows: TGTGCCAGTCGGAGGGGTGCTAATGAAAAACTGTTTTTT.

This clonotype came up many times. A read error may produce the germline difference seen at one junction end. The chain carries TRBV3-1 and TRBJ1-2; D is unresolved. This CDR3 spans 12 amino acids. Germline CDR1 reads LGHDT; CDR2 reads YNNKEL (reference sequence). CDR3 sequence (DNA): TGCGCCAGCAGCCAAGGCGGATATGGCTACACCTTC. It is translated as CASSQGGYGYTF.

This clonotype turned up a few times. V and J are TRBV9 and TRBJ2-1, with 14 bases identical to TRBD2. Germline-derived CDR1 and CDR2 are SGDLS and YYNGEE. Losses at the gene ends were 3 bases for V and 1 base for J; bases not matched to a gene: 6. CDR3 length: 18 residues. The CDR3, as DNA: TGTGCCAGCAGCGCACGACTAGCGGGAGGGGGGTCCTACAATGAGCAGTTCTTC. This codes for CASSARLAGGGSYNEQFF.

This clonotype was picked up many times. The chain employs TRBV3-1 and TRBJ2-3; TRBD1 aligns across 7 bases. Gene TRBJ2-7 matches the end of the DNA better, so the J call may be wrong. Germline V gene sequence: CDR1 LGHDT, CDR2 YNNKEL (reference sequence). The CDR3 is 16 residues long. This chain's CDR3 is CASSQAPYRGPDEQYF. The DNA for the CDR3 is TGTGCCAGCAGCCAAGCCCCTTACAGGGGCCCAGACGAGCAGTACTTC.

This chain connects TRBV5-6 to TRBJ2-6, with D maybe TRBD1 (5 bases). CDR1 and CDR2 from the germline V gene are SGHDT and YYEEEE. V lost 5 bases, J lost 12 bases, and 24 bases lay in between. The CDR3 extends over 16 amino acids. This chain's CDR3 is CASSFDSLAIRSVLTF. The CDR3, as DNA: TGTGCCAGCAGTTTCGACAGTCTTGCGATAAGAAGCGTCCTGACTTTC.

This clonotype was counted at least ten times. The V gene is TRBV11-2, the J gene TRBJ1-1; TRBD1 might be the D (5 bases). This CDR3 comprises 14 residues. V dropped 5 bases and J dropped 6 bases, with 16 bases sitting between them. From germline, CDR1 is SGHAT and CDR2 FQNNGV. Written as DNA, the CDR3 is TGTGCCAGCAGCACCCCGAGGAGGGACGCTGAAGCTTTCTTT. This gives the protein CASSTPRRDAEAFF.

The genes are TRBV5-1 and TRBJ1-5, with D perhaps TRBD1 (5 bases). Germline V lookup: CDR1 SGHRS, CDR2 YFSETQ. V was clipped by 1 base and J by 1 base, with 30 bases between them. The CDR3 length is 22 residues. CDR3 amino acids: CASSLKRSSQGRFVSSNQPQHF. As DNA, the CDR3 is TGCGCCAGCAGCTTGAAACGTTCAAGTCAGGGACGGTTTGTTTCGAGCAATCAGCCCCAGCATTTT.

CDR3 sequence reads: CASSLPTGAGAGELFF. The CDR3 region has the DNA TGTGCCAGCAGCCTCCCAACCGGGGCTGGGGCCGGGGAGCTGTTTTTT. The J gene is TRBJ2-2, the V gene TRBV7-3; perhaps D is TRBD1 or TRBD2 (5 bases each). V was pared by 5 bases and J by 6 bases, with 19 bases between. The CDR3 sequence is 16 residues long. CDR1 and CDR2 from the germline V gene are SGHTA and FQGTGA. The full variable domain, its missing parts supplied by reference TRBV7-3 and TRBJ2-2, is GAGVSQTPSNKVTEKGKYVELRCDPISGHTALYWYRQSLGQGPEFLIYFQGTGAADDSGLPNDRFFAVRPEGSVSTLKIQRTERGDSAVYLCASSLPTGAGAGELFFGEGSRLTVL.

This clonotype was counted only a few times. The rearrangement links TRBV6-2 or TRBV6-3 to TRBJ1-1; tentative D call: TRBD1 (5 bases). The CDR3 is 14 residues long. V gave up 0 bases and J gave up 0 bases, with 5 bases separating them. Germline lookup yields CDR1 MNHEY and CDR2 SVGEGT. This CDR3 is CASSYSTVNTEAFF. CDR3 sequence (DNA): TGTGCCAGCAGTTACTCGACAGTGAACACTGAAGCTTTCTTT.

A note on this clonotype: A much larger clone differs from this one at a single base, so this may be a read error. The chain links TRBV5-1 to TRBJ2-1; a possible D gene is TRBD1 (5 bases). Germline assignment: CDR1 SGHRS and CDR2 YFSETQ. CDR3 size: 14 residues. The CDR3 spells CASSLEAGLGEQSF. The CDR3 nucleotides read TGCGCCAGCAGCTTGGAGGCAGGGCTGGGTGAGCAGTCCTTC. Full variable domain (rest looked up from reference TRBV5-1 and TRBJ2-1): KAGVTQTPRYLIKTRGQQVTLSCSPISGHRSVSWYQQTPGQGLQFLFEYFSETQRNKGNFPGRFSGRQFSNSRSEMNVSTLELGDSALYLCASSLEAGLGEQSFGPGTRLTVL.

This clonotype was seen ten or more times. The genes are TRBV29-1 and TRBJ2-1, with D hard to call. Looked up from germline, CDR1 is SQVTM and CDR2 is ANQGSEA. This CDR3 has 12 amino acids. V was clipped by 0 bases and J by 4 bases, with 4 bases between them. CDR3 protein: CSVEETYNEQFF. The CDR3, as DNA: TGCAGCGTTGAAGAAACTTACAATGAGCAGTTCTTC.

This clonotype occurred many times. At one end, the junction sequence differs from germline, possibly due to a read error. This chain joins TRBV5-1 and TRBJ1-2; D uncertain. Germline V gives CDR1 SGHRS, CDR2 YFSETQ. CDR3 length equals 12 residues. The CDR3 region is CASSLEGSGYTF. The DNA for the CDR3 is TGTGCCAGCAGCCTGGAAGGGAGTGGCTACACCTTC.

This clonotype was detected ten times or more. CDR3 nucleotide sequence: TGTGCCAGCAGTTACTCGAACCCAGCGGGAGTTTACAATGAGCAGTTCTTC. Amino acid sequence: CASSYSNPAGVYNEQFF. The gene calls are TRBV6-2 or TRBV6-3 and TRBJ2-1; 8 bases map to TRBD2. V trimming: 0 bases; J trimming: 4 bases; junction bases outside the gene matches: 8. Germline V CDR1 and CDR2: MNHEY, SVGEGT. This CDR3 has 17 residues.

The rearrangement joins TRBV7-9 to TRBJ2-1, with a possible D match to TRBD2 (6 bases). Trimming took 1 base from V and 0 from J, leaving 10 bases between them. Germline V gene data show CDR1 as SEHNR and CDR2 as FQNEAQ (reference sequence). CDR3 length: 16 amino acids. In DNA, the CDR3 is TGTGCCAGCAGCTTAGAAACTAGCAGCTCCTACAATGAGCAGTTCTTC. Its protein is CASSLETSSSYNEQFF. Supplemented by reference TRBV7-9 and TRBJ2-1, the full variable domain reads DTGVSQNPRHKITKRGQNVTFRCDPISEHNRLYWYRQTLGQGPEFLTYFQNEAQLEKSRLLSDRFSAERPKGSFSTLEIQRTEQGDSAMYLCASSLETSSSYNEQFFGPGTRLTVL.

Ten or more counts support this clonotype. The chain carries TRBV10-3 and TRBJ2-7; 8 bases fit TRBD2. V was pared by 8 bases and J by 5 bases, with 11 bases of the junction left unmatched. The CDR3 is 14 residues long. Germline V gene data show CDR1 as ENHRY and CDR2 as SYGVKD. CDR3 in DNA: TGTGCCATCGGATCGAGCGGGAGTGGCAACGAGCAGTACTTC. This translates into CAIGSSGSGNEQYF.

For this clonotype: A read error may explain this, as a much larger clone is one base away. The chain recombines TRBV28 with TRBJ2-3, with 9 bases aligning to TRBD2. V gave up 4 bases and J gave up 5 bases; unmatched junction bases: 7. CDR3 length equals 15 residues. Germline CDR1 is MDHEN and CDR2 is SYDVKM. The CDR3 nucleotides read TGTGCCAGCAGTTCCCCTGCGGGAGGGATAGATACGCAGTATTTT. This sequence encodes CASSSPAGGIDTQYF.

This clonotype was seen ten or more times. The V and J genes are TRBV28 and TRBJ2-1; 8 nucleotides match TRBD2. The J call is uncertain, as TRBJ2-5 better fits the DNA end. There are 13 residues in the CDR3. From germline, CDR1 is MDHEN and CDR2 SYDVKM. For the CDR3, the DNA is TGTGCCAGCAGTGCGGGGGGAAGTGAGACCCAGTACTTC. It codes for CASSAGGSETQYF.

This clonotype occurred many times. At one boundary the junction diverges from the germline segment, which might be a read error. The gene calls are TRBV30 and TRBJ1-2, with no clear D. The germline gives CDR1 GTSNPN, CDR2 SVGIG (reference sequence). This CDR3 is built from 11 residues. Here the CDR3 DNA reads TGTGCCTGGAAAACCCAAGGCTCCCTTCTCTTC. This sequence encodes CAWKTQGSLLF.

This clonotype was detected ten times or more. V is TRBV12-3 or TRBV12-4 and J is TRBJ2-2; D ambiguous. This CDR3 is 12 amino acids long. V lost 5 bases, J lost 6 bases, and 7 bases lay in between. The CDR3 reads CASSRKPGELFF. The CDR3 bases are TGTGCCAGCAGTCGGAAGCCCGGGGAGCTGTTTTTT.

As for this clonotype: A much larger clone is a single base away; this may be a read error. V is TRBV5-5 and J is TRBJ2-2, with a weak D call TRBD1 (6 bases). CDR3 size: 18 residues. The germline V gene has CDR1 SGHKS and CDR2 YYEKEE (reference sequence). The CDR3 coding sequence is TGTGCCAGCAGCGCCGCGAGGGGGATCCCACTTGTTCCCGGGGAGCTGCTTTTT. Its translation: CASSAARGIPLVPGELLF.

This chain uses TRBV7-2 with TRBJ1-2, with D tentatively TRBD1 (5 bases). V lost 5 bases and J 6 bases, leaving 16 bases between the germline ends. CDR3 length: 14 residues. Germline CDR1 is SGHTA and CDR2 is FQGNSA. This CDR3 reads CASSQEPGPHGYTF. CDR3 in DNA: TGTGCCAGCAGCCAAGAACCGGGACCCCATGGCTACACCTTC.

The table lists this clonotype with many counts. The chain uses TRBV30 and TRBJ1-5; 9 bases map to TRBD1. Germline lookup yields CDR1 GTSNPN and CDR2 SVGIG (reference sequence). The CDR3 is made up of 16 amino acids. J gave up 6 bases and V 0 bases, and 9 bases lay outside the gene matches. CDR3 region: CAWSVRGGQGIQPQHF. In DNA form, the CDR3 reads TGTGCCTGGAGTGTACGGGGGGGACAGGGTATTCAGCCCCAGCATTTT.

This clonotype appeared many times. CDR3 coding DNA: TGTGCCAGCAGTTTAATGTGGGATGAGCAGTTCTTC. It yields the protein CASSLMWDEQFF. V is TRBV28 and J is TRBJ2-1; D gene uncertain. CDR1 and CDR2 (germline): MDHEN, SYDVKM. CDR3 size: 12 residues. The germline V and J ends were trimmed by 2 bases and 8 bases, with 7 bases remaining between them.